This paragraph covers one T cell receptor beta chain sequence. Its antigen is not known. This sample was taken from a study of cytomegalovirus exposure and HLA in healthy donors. The germline CDR1 and CDR2 sequences are SGHDN and FVKESK. CDR3 length equals 18 residues. The J segment lost 2 bases and the V segment lost 1 base, leaving 11 bases of the junction unmatched. The PCR ran on 60 Vbeta and 13 Jbeta primers. Only in-frame clones appear in the TCRdb table, and some are missing; sequencing was by immunoSEQ multiplex PCR. Here the sample spans approximately 150,000 clones, over 75% being singletons. Study-level points and caveats: Judged likely to be a sequencing artifact was a cluster of highly shared sequence variants. Researchers catalogued over 150 TCR beta chains as cytomegalovirus-associated.

The sequence derives from a woman aged 25-40 years in good health and CMV-seronegative. The genes are TRBV14 and TRBJ2-5; 9 bases match TRBD2. The specimen was PBMCs. The CDR3 sequence is CASSQGPPLAGIQETQYF. As DNA, the CDR3 is TGTGCCAGCAGCCAAGGTCCCCCCCTAGCGGGGATACAAGAGACCCAGTACTTC.